This T cell receptor beta chain was sequenced in a study of shared clonotypes between healthy human individuals. Study at large: Donors, aged 18 to 49, were a couple of women and a few men.

A note on this clone: The sample holds other DNA sequences that translate to the same CDR3.

Per germline, CDR1 SQVTM and CDR2 ANQGSEA. The length of the CDR3 is 13 residues. V lost 4 bases, J lost 6 bases, and 3 bases stayed unmatched. Only in-frame clones appear in the TCRdb table, and some are missing; sequencing was by immunoSEQ multiplex PCR. The sample lists approximately 2,300,000 clones, approximately 90% seen once, with 0.37% in the top ten. This clonotype originated in a young man in good health. Some clones in this sample may be carry-over from other donors' samples. The gene calls are TRBV29-1 and TRBJ2-2, with 9 bases matching TRBD2. Sequenced material: naive CD4+ T cells from PBMCs. As for subset: CD45RA+ positively selected. The CDR3 DNA follows: TGCAGCGTTGCCCGGACTAGCGCCGGGGAGCTGTTTTTT. Amino acids: CSVARTSAGELFF.